A single sample is the source of the 7 T cell receptor beta chains below, sequenced in a study of T cell responses to AZD1222 COVID-19 vaccine. Libraries were prepared by immunoSEQ multiplex PCR; TCRdb keeps only in-frame clonotypes and omits some of them. The table includes about 110,000 clones, 89% detected once. The specimen was peripheral blood, collected on day 0 of AZD1222 vaccination. Source of these receptors: an adult in good health.

V and J are TRBV6-5 and TRBJ2-2; no clear D gene. CDR3 size: 13 residues. Germline values: CDR1 MNHEY, CDR2 SVGAGI. The germline V and J ends were trimmed by 0 bases and 7 bases, with 6 bases remaining between them. This chain's CDR3 is CASSYSVDGELFF. DNA of the CDR3: TGTGCCAGCAGTTACTCCGTAGACGGGGAGCTGTTTTTT.

V and J are TRBV6-5 and TRBJ1-6, with 7 bases matching TRBD1. This CDR3 spans 14 amino acids. V was pared by 6 bases and J by 8 bases, with 7 bases of the junction left unmatched. Germline lookup yields CDR1 MNHEY and CDR2 SVGAGI. This chain's CDR3 is CASRTGIFYSPLHF. In DNA form, the CDR3 reads TGTGCCAGCAGGACAGGGATCTTTTATTCACCCCTCCACTTT.

DNA of the CDR3: TGTGCCAGCAGCCTCGACACGATACGCACAGATACGCAGTATTTT. Its translation: CASSLDTIRTDTQYF. The V gene is TRBV27, the J gene TRBJ2-3, with D unclear. V lost 6 bases to trimming and J lost 1 base, with 14 bases between them. From germline, CDR1 is MNHEY and CDR2 SMNVEV (reference sequence). The CDR3 has 15 amino acids.

This clone was counted only a few times. The chain recombines TRBV4-3 with TRBJ2-7; a weak D match, TRBD1 (6 bases). The CDR3 loop spans 15 amino acids. V shed 4 bases and J shed 2 bases, with 15 bases lying between them. From germline, CDR1 is LGHNA and CDR2 YSLEER. For the CDR3, the DNA is TGCGCCAGCAGCCGGCAGACAGGACCTCCCTACGAGCAGTACTTC. Its translation is CASSRQTGPPYEQYF.

The chain joins TRBV7-2 to TRBJ2-5; tentative D call: TRBD1 (6 bases). Germline values: CDR1 SGHTA, CDR2 FQGNSA. The ends were cut back, 3 bases at V and 4 bases at J, with 21 bases in the middle. The CDR3 loop spans 17 amino acids. CDR3: CASSFIGGVPLRETQYF. The CDR3 region has the DNA TGTGCCAGCAGCTTCATAGGGGGAGTTCCATTAAGAGAGACCCAGTACTTC.

The CDR3 bases are TGTGCCAGCAGTTTGACGGAGACCTACGAGCAGTACTTC. It specifies CASSLTETYEQYF. The chain combines TRBV6-2 or TRBV6-3 with TRBJ2-7; no definite D call. The CDR3 has 13 residues. The V end lost 4 bases, the J end lost 2 bases, and 9 bases lay between the germline ends. From germline, CDR1 is MNHEY and CDR2 SVGEGT.

The rearrangement links TRBV7-2 to TRBJ1-5; D is ambiguous. Germline V lookup: CDR1 SGHTA, CDR2 FQGNSA. Trimming took off 0 bases at V and 6 bases at J, with 9 bases between the two ends. There are 14 residues in the CDR3. CDR3 in amino acids: CASSLAGRGQPQHF. CDR3 DNA sequence: TGTGCCAGCAGCTTAGCTGGACGAGGTCAGCCCCAGCATTTT.